This T cell receptor (beta chain) was documented in a study of blood T cell repertoires in COVID-19. Study at large: Whether acute or convalescent, the COVID-19 samples came from the United States, Italy and Spain. Sources were T cells, B-cell-depleted T cells, or PBMCs; the material itself was cDNA or gDNA.

The data were produced by immunoSEQ multiplex PCR, yet TCRdb's version contains in-frame clones alone and is incomplete. The sample lists approximately 340,000 clones; about nine tenths were seen once. V lost 5 bases, J lost 4 bases, and 6 bases stayed unmatched. The CDR3 is 14 amino acids. From germline, CDR1 is SEHNR and CDR2 FQNEAQ (reference sequence). Participant age was 18 to 89 years, and participants resided in 25 or so US areas. Within 2 weeks before study entry, exposed participants met a COVID-19 case. The clonotype comes from a woman aged 35 to 49 who had been exposed to COVID-19. J is TRBJ1-1 and V is TRBV7-9; 8 nucleotides align to TRBD1. The sequenced material came from PBMCs or T cells enriched from blood (not recorded which). The CDR3, as DNA: TGTGCCAGCAGCGTACTTACAGGGGGCACTGAAGCTTTCTTT. This sequence encodes CASSVLTGGTEAFF.